These T cell receptor beta chains were read from a single sample in a study of OX40 agonist ivuxolimab in advanced cancers. Some clones are missing from TCRdb's copy, which holds only in-frame ones; the method was immunoSEQ multiplex PCR. The sample has about 80,000 clones; more than 80% are singletons. The specimen was CD4+ or CD8+ T cells sorted from blood, collected in a trial of the OX40 agonist ivuxolimab. These receptors all come from an adult with an advanced solid tumor such as melanoma, head and neck, liver or kidney cancer. The conserved cysteine and the conserved F or W are not part of the CDR3 here.

j_gene: TRBJ1-2
v_gene: TRBV5-1
CDR3aa: ASSLLRGVYGYT

j_gene: TRBJ1-5
v_gene: TRBV5-6
CDR3aa: ASSLLRGANQPQH

j_gene: TRBJ2-7
v_gene: TRBV10-3
CDR3aa: AISPAVEQY

j_gene: TRBJ2-6
v_gene: TRBV15
CDR3aa: ATSRAGHIFSGANVLT

j_gene: TRBJ2-2
v_gene: TRBV11-1
CDR3aa: ASSLGPGAIGELF

j_gene: TRBJ1-2
v_gene: TRBV5-4
CDR3aa: ASSLAGQNGYT

j_gene: TRBJ1-5
v_gene: TRBV21-1
CDR3aa: ASSRGRPQH

j_gene: TRBJ2-2
v_gene: TRBV7-8
CDR3aa: ASSSDRVGTGELF

j_gene: TRBJ1-1
v_gene: TRBV19
CDR3aa: ASSIRNTEAF

j_gene: TRBJ1-5
v_gene: TRBV2
CDR3aa: ASRQGEGLGNQPQH